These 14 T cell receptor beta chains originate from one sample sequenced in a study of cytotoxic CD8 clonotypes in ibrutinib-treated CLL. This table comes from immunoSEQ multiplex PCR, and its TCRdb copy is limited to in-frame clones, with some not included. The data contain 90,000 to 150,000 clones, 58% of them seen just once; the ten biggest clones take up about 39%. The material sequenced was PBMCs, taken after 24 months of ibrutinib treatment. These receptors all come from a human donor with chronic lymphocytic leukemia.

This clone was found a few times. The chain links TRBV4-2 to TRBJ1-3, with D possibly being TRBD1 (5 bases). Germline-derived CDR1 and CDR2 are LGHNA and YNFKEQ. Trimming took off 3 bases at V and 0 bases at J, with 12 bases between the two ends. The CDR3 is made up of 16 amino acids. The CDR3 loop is CASSQADRSSGNTIYF. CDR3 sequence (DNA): TGTGCCAGCAGCCAGGCCGACAGAAGCTCTGGAAACACCATATATTTT.

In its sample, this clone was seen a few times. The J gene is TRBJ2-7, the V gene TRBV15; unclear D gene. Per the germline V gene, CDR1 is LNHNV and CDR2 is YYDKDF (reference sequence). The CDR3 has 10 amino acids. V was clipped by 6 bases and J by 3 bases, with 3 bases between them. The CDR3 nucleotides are TGTGCCACCAGGCTCTACGAGCAGTACTTC. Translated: CATRLYEQYF.

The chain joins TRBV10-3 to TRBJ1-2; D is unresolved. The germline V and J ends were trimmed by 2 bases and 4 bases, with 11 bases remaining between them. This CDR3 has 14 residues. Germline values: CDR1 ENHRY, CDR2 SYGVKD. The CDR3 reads CAISEVPRAYGYTF. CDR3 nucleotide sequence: TGTGCCATCAGTGAGGTCCCCCGGGCCTATGGCTACACCTTC.

The CDR3 nucleotides read TGTGCCAGCAAAATCGGACCCAGCACAGATACGCAGTATTTT. It yields the protein CASKIGPSTDTQYF. This chain uses TRBV6-5 with TRBJ2-3, with D uncertain. Germline loops: CDR1 MNHEY, CDR2 SVGAGI. V was pared by 7 bases and J by 0 bases, with 11 bases between. CDR3 length equals 14 residues.

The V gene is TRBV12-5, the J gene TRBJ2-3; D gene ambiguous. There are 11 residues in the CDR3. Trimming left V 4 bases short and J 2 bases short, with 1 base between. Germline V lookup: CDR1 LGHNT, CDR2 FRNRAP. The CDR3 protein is CASGYTDTQYF. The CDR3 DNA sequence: TGTGCTAGTGGTTACACAGATACGCAGTATTTT.

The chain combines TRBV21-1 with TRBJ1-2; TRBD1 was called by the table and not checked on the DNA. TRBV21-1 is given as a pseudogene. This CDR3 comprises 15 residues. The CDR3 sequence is CASSKVVQGNYGYTF. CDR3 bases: TGTGCCAGCAGCAAAGTGGTACAGGGAAACTATGGCTACACCTTC.

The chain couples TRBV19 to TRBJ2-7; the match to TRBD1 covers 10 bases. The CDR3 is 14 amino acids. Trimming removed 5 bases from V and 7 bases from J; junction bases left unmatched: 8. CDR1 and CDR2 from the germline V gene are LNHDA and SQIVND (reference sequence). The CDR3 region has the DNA TGTGCCAGTAGTGGCCGACAGGGGGCAGGGGAGCAGTACTTC. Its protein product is CASSGRQGAGEQYF.

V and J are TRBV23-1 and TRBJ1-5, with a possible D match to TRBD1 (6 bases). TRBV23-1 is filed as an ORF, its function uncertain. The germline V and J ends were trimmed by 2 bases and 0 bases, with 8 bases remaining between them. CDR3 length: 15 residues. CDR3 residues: CASSQRGSSNQPQHF. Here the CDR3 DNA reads TGCGCCAGCAGTCAAAGGGGGAGTAGCAATCAGCCCCAGCATTTT.

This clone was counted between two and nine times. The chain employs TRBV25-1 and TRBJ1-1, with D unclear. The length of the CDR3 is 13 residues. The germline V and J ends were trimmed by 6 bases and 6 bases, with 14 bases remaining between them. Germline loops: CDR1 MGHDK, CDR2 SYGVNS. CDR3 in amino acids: CASSWGGPAEAFF. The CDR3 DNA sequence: TGTGCCAGCAGCTGGGGAGGGCCGGCTGAAGCTTTCTTT.

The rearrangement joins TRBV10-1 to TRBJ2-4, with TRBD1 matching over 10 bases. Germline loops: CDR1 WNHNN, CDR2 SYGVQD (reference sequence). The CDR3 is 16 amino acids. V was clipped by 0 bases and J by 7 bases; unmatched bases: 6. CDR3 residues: CASSESRRDRGNIQYF. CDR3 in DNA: TGCGCCAGCAGTGAGTCCAGAAGGGACAGGGGCAACATTCAGTACTTC.

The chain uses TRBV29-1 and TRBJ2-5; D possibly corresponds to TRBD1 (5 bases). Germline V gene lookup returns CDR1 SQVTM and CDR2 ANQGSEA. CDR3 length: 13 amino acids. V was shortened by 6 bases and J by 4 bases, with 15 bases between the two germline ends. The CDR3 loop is CSVQTPGAETQYF. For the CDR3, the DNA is TGCAGCGTACAGACCCCTGGGGCAGAGACCCAGTACTTC.

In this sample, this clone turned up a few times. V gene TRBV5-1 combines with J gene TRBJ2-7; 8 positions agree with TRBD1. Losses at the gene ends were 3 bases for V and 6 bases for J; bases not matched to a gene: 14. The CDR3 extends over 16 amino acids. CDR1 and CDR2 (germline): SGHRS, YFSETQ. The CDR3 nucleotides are TGCGCCAGCAGCTCAAACCCGGACAGGGTCCTTGGCGAGCAGTACTTC. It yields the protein CASSSNPDRVLGEQYF.

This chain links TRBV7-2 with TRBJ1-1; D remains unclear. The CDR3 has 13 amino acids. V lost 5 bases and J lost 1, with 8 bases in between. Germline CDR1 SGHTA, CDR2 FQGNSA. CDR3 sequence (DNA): TGTGCCAGCAGCCGGTGGGCGAACACTGAAGCTTTCTTT. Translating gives CASSRWANTEAFF.

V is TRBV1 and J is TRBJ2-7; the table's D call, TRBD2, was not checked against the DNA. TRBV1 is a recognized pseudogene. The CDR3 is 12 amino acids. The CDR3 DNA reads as TGCACCAGCAGCCAAGACTACTACGAGCAGTACTTC. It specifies CTSSQDYYEQYF.